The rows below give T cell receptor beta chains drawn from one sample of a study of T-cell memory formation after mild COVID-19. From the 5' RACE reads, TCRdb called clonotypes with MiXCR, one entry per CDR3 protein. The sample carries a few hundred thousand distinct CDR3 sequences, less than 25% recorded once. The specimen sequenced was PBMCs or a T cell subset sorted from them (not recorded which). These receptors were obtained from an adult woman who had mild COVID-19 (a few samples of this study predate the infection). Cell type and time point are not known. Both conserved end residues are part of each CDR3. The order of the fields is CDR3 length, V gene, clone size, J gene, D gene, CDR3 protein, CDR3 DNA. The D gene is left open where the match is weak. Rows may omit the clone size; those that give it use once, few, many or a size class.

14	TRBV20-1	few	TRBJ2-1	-	CSARGTSSYNEQFF	TGCAGTGCTAGGGGGACTTCCTCCTACAATGAGCAGTTCTTC
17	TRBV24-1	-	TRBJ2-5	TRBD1	CATSDLPRGQDQETQYF	TGTGCCACCAGTGATTTGCCGCGGGGACAGGATCAAGAGACCCAGTACTTC
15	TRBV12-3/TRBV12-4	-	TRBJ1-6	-	CASSFQEGVNSPLHF	TGTGCCAGCAGTTTCCAAGAGGGGGTAAATTCACCCCTCCACTTT
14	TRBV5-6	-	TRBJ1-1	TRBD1	CASSLGTGQVEAFF	TGTGCCAGCAGCTTGGGGACAGGGCAAGTTGAAGCTTTCTTT
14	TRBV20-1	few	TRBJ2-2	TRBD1	CSAQGAANTGELFF	TGCAGTGCGCAGGGGGCAGCGAACACCGGGGAGCTGTTTTTT
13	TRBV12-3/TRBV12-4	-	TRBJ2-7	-	CASSPAGRYEQYF	TGTGCCAGCAGCCCCGCCGGTCGTTACGAGCAGTACTTC
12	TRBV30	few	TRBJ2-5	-	CAWTETQETQYF	TGTGCCTGGACAGAGACCCAAGAGACCCAGTACTTC
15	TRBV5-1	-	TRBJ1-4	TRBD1	CASSPGQEPNEKLFF	TGCGCCAGCAGCCCCGGACAGGAACCTAATGAAAAACTGTTTTTT
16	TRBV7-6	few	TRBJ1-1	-	CASSGTSEGLNTEAFF	TGTGCCAGCAGCGGGACTTCGGAGGGGCTGAACACTGAAGCTTTCTTT
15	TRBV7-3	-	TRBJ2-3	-	CASSFGLSSTDTQYF	TGTGCCAGCAGCTTTGGGCTTTCTAGCACAGATACGCAGTATTTT
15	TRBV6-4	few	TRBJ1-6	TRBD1	CASSDEAGGLSPLHF	TGTGCCAGCAGTGACGAGGCAGGGGGCCTTTCACCCCTCCACTTT
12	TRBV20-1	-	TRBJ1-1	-	CSARQFDTEAFF	TGCAGCGCTAGACAGTTCGACACTGAAGCTTTCTTT
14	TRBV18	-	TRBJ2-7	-	CASSSARDSYEQYF	TGTGCCAGCTCAAGCGCGAGAGACTCCTACGAGCAGTACTTC
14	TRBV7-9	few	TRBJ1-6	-	CASSLVTWDSPLHF	TGTGCCAGCAGCTTAGTTACCTGGGATTCACCCCTCCACTTT
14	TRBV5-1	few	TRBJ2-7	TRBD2	CASSLFSGSTEQYF	TGCGCCAGCAGCTTGTTTAGCGGGAGTACCGAGCAGTACTTC
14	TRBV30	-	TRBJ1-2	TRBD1	CAFDRGYAMEGYTF	TGTGCCTTCGACAGGGGCTACGCCATGGAGGGCTACACCTTC
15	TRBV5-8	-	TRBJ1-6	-	CASSLDPLSNSPLHF	TGTGCCAGCAGCTTGGACCCACTCTCTAATTCACCCCTCCACTTT
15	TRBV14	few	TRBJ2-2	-	CASSHWGPNTGELFF	TGTGCCAGCAGCCATTGGGGACCGAACACCGGGGAGCTGTTTTTT
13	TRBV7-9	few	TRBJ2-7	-	CASSKTSSYEQYF	TGTGCCAGCAGCAAGACAAGTTCCTACGAGCAGTACTTC
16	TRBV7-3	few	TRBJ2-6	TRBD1	CASSLQGMTGANVLTF	TGTGCCAGCAGCCTACAGGGGATGACTGGGGCCAACGTCCTGACTTTC
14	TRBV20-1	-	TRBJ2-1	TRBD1	CSAEPGQAYNEQFF	TGCAGTGCCGAGCCGGGACAGGCCTACAATGAGCAGTTCTTC
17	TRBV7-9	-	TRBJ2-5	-	CASSKSQGARYQETQYF	TGTGCCAGCAGCAAATCACAGGGAGCCAGATACCAAGAGACCCAGTACTTC
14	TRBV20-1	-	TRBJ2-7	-	CSARDGLPGDEQYF	TGCAGTGCTAGAGATGGGCTGCCTGGGGACGAGCAGTACTTC
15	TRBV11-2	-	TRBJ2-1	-	CASSLTGLQTREQFF	TGTGCCAGCAGCTTAACAGGACTCCAAACGCGTGAGCAGTTCTTC
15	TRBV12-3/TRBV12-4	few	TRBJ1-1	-	CASSPDRLLNTEAFF	TGTGCCAGCAGCCCGGACAGACTCTTGAACACTGAAGCTTTCTTT
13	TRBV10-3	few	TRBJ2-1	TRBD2	CAITAGAPDEQFF	TGTGCCATCACAGCGGGAGCACCGGATGAGCAGTTCTTC
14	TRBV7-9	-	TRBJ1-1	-	CASSLLGENTEAFF	TGTGCCAGCAGCTTATTAGGGGAAAACACTGAAGCTTTCTTT
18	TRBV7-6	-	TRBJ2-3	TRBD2	CASSFGPFSGGSTDTQYF	TGTGCCAGCAGCTTCGGCCCGTTTAGCGGGGGTAGCACAGATACGCAGTATTTT
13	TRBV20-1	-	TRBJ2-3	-	CSEASRGTDTQYF	TGCTCGGAAGCTAGCAGAGGGACAGATACGCAGTATTTT
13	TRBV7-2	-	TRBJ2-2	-	CASSFSVTGELFF	TGTGCCAGCAGCTTTTCGGTCACCGGGGAGCTGTTTTTT
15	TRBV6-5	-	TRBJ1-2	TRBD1	CASSYSRQGAYGYTF	TGTGCCAGCAGTTACTCCAGACAGGGGGCCTATGGCTACACCTTC
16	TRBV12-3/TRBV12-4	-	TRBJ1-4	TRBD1	CASRPGQGILNEKLFF	TGTGCCAGCAGACCGGGACAGGGGATCCTTAATGAAAAACTGTTTTTT
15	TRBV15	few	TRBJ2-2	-	CATSRRGGPTGELFF	TGTGCCACCTCTCGAAGAGGAGGGCCCACCGGGGAGCTGTTTTTT
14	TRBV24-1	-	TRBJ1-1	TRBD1	CATSPRDRNTEAFF	TGTGCCACCAGTCCTCGGGACAGGAACACTGAAGCTTTCTTT
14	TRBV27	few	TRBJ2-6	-	CASSFGFGANVLTF	TGTGCCAGCAGTTTCGGGTTTGGGGCCAACGTCCTGACTTTC
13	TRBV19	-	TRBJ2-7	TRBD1	CASSLDRGDEQYF	TGTGCCAGTAGCTTGGACAGGGGCGACGAGCAGTACTTC
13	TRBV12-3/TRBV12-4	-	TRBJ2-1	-	CASSQTVVDEQFF	TGTGCCAGCAGCCAGACAGTCGTAGATGAGCAGTTCTTC
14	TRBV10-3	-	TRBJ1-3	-	CAIMEGNSGNTIYF	TGTGCCATCATGGAGGGGAACTCTGGAAACACCATATATTTT
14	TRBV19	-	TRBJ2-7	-	CASGSGLSSYEQYF	TGTGCCTCAGGATCGGGGCTGAGCTCCTACGAGCAGTACTTC
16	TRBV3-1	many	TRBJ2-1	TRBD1	CASSQPGQRSYNEQFF	TGTGCCAGCAGCCAACCGGGACAGAGGTCCTACAATGAGCAGTTCTTC
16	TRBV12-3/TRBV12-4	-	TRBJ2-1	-	CASSLRRAGVNNEQFF	TGTGCCAGCAGTCTCCGTCGGGCAGGGGTAAACAATGAGCAGTTCTTC
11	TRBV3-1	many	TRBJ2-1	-	CASSRMNEQFF	TGTGCCAGCAGCCGCATGAATGAGCAGTTCTTC
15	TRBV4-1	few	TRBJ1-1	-	CASSQAGTLKSGAFF	TGCGCCAGCAGCCAAGCCGGGACGCTGAAAAGCGGAGCTTTCTTT
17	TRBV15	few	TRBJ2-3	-	CATSRDQLAATTDTQYF	TGTGCCACCAGCAGAGATCAGCTAGCCGCGACCACAGATACGCAGTATTTT
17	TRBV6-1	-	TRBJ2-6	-	CASSPEGRYSGANVLTF	TGTGCCAGCAGCCCTGAAGGGCGGTACTCTGGGGCCAACGTCCTGACTTTC
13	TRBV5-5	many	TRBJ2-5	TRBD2	CASSGGLLETQYF	TGTGCCAGCAGCGGGGGACTACTAGAGACCCAGTACTTC
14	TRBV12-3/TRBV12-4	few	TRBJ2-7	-	CASRGTGRGYEQYF	TGTGCCAGCAGGGGGACTGGGAGAGGTTACGAGCAGTACTTC